The 10 T cell receptor beta chains below were found in one sample sequenced in a study of cytotoxic CD8 clonotypes in ibrutinib-treated CLL. This table comes from immunoSEQ multiplex PCR, and its TCRdb copy is limited to in-frame clones, with some not included. The sample contains tens of thousands of clones, 49% of which appear only once. Material: PBMCs, obtained before ibrutinib treatment. The source of these receptors is a human donor with chronic lymphocytic leukemia.

The gene calls are TRBV7-6 and TRBJ1-5; D perhaps matches TRBD1 (5 bases). The CDR3 totals 15 residues. V shed 1 base and J shed 9 bases, with 16 bases lying between them. Per the germline V gene, CDR1 is SGHVS and CDR2 is FNYEAQ. CDR3: CASSLDPAGAMPQHF. CDR3 in DNA: TGTGCCAGCAGCTTAGATCCCGCCGGGGCAATGCCCCAGCATTTT.

The V gene is TRBV30, the J gene TRBJ2-4; the D gene could be TRBD1 or TRBD2 (5 bases each). The CDR3 spans 16 residues. V was pared by 0 bases and J by 0 bases, with 12 bases between. Germline V gene lookup returns CDR1 GTSNPN and CDR2 SVGIG (reference sequence). The CDR3 DNA reads as TGTGCCTGGAGTGTAGGGGACGGGGTAGCCAAAAACATTCAGTACTTC. This translates into CAWSVGDGVAKNIQYF.

The chain couples TRBV27 to TRBJ1-5, with a possible D match to TRBD1 (6 bases). Germline V gives CDR1 MNHEY, CDR2 SMNVEV (reference sequence). This CDR3 region has 15 residues. With 2 bases removed from V and 6 bases from J, the gap between germline ends came to 14 bases. In DNA, the CDR3 is TGTGCCAGCAGTTTAAGGGGGAATGCGGCTCAGCCCCAGCATTTT. It specifies CASSLRGNAAQPQHF.

The sample holds a few counts of this clone. The chain carries TRBV4-1 and TRBJ1-4; 11 nucleotides match TRBD1. The length of the CDR3 is 15 residues. In germline, CDR1 is MGHRA, CDR2 YSYEKL. V shed 4 bases and J 7 bases; nucleotides not matched to a gene: 5. CDR3 nucleotide sequence: TGCGCCAGCAGCCGAGGACAGGGGGCGGTTGAAAAACTGTTTTTT. Translated: CASSRGQGAVEKLFF.

V gene TRBV7-9 combines with J gene TRBJ2-5; D is possibly TRBD1 (6 bases). The germline V and J ends were trimmed by 0 bases and 9 bases, with 14 bases remaining between them. The CDR3 consists of 14 residues. From germline, CDR1 is SEHNR and CDR2 FQNEAQ (reference sequence). The CDR3 loop is CASSLATQGEAQYF. CDR3 sequence (DNA): TGTGCCAGCAGCTTAGCCACACAGGGCGAGGCCCAGTACTTC.

This chain connects TRBV7-9 to TRBJ1-6; TRBD1 might be the D (5 bases). CDR1 and CDR2 (germline): SEHNR, FQNEAQ (reference sequence). The CDR3 runs 15 residues. V lost 0 bases and J lost 8, with 11 bases in between. The CDR3, as DNA: TGTGCCAGCAGCTTAGCTCCGACAGACTATTCACCCCTCCACTTT. Protein sequence: CASSLAPTDYSPLHF.

This clone occurred a few times. This sequence joins TRBV7-2 and TRBJ2-7; maybe TRBD2 (5 bases). From germline, CDR1 is SGHTA and CDR2 FQGNSA. Trimming removed 3 bases from V and 6 bases from J, with 9 bases in between. The CDR3 runs 12 residues. CDR3 amino acids: CASSFFSAEQYF. The CDR3 region has the DNA TGTGCCAGCAGCTTTTTTAGCGCCGAGCAGTACTTC.

The gene calls are TRBV6-1 and TRBJ1-1; D uncertain. There are 14 residues in the CDR3. Per germline, CDR1 MNHNS and CDR2 SASEGT. V lost 6 bases and J lost 5, with 16 bases in between. The CDR3 bases are TGTGCCAGCAGGGATAGGGAATCGAGTACTGAAGCTTTCTTT. It yields the protein CASRDRESSTEAFF.

The chain is built from TRBV27 and TRBJ2-7; maybe TRBD1 (6 bases). The CDR3 totals 14 residues. The V and J ends lost 3 bases and 3 bases respectively, with 12 bases between them. The V gene's germline CDR1 is MNHEY and CDR2 SMNVEV (reference sequence). This CDR3 is CASSLAGEIYEQYF. In DNA form, the CDR3 reads TGTGCCAGCAGTTTGGCAGGGGAGATCTACGAGCAGTACTTC.

The rearrangement uses TRBV15 and TRBJ1-4; D possibly corresponds to TRBD1 (5 bases). The V gene's germline CDR1 is LNHNV and CDR2 YYDKDF (reference sequence). The CDR3 has 15 residues. The V end lost 0 bases, the J end lost 8 bases, and 13 bases lay between the germline ends. Here the CDR3 DNA reads TGTGCCACCAGCAGAGATCAGGGTAGGGAGGAAAAACTGTTTTTT. Amino acids: CATSRDQGREEKLFF.